This T cell receptor beta chain derives from a study of T cells in Graves' hyperthyroidism and ophthalmopathy (dated by TCRdb to the late 2010s). Study-wide context: Peripheral blood was sampled at the time of initial diagnosis, prior to any treatment. TCR V-J signatures able to tell the groups apart were searched for in a discovery cohort of 100 patients, of whom roughly 42 had Graves' ophthalmopathy and roughly 59 had stable Graves' hyperthyroidism. An independent validation cohort of 18 to 20 hyperthyroidism patients and some 15 patients who later progressed to ophthalmopathy tested prospective prediction of ophthalmopathy. The roughly 100 discovery patients were randomly divided into training and test sets at a 7:3 ratio. Thyroid tissue and blood T-cell repertoires from roughly 6 Graves' hyperthyroidism patients were also compared in the study. Following sampling, methimazole starting at 30 mg daily was given to hyperthyroidism patients, and high-dose intravenous methylprednisolone was given to ophthalmopathy patients. TCR Vbeta CDR3 sequencing of 140 or so peripheral blood samples (about 45 ophthalmopathy, 75 to 80 hyperthyroidism and around 17 progressor patients) is reported in the paper.

The TCR beta CDR3 regions were amplified from the RNA transcripts. The first round of RT-PCR for the TCR CDR3 was performed with the HTBI primer set and the Qiagen OneStep RT-PCR kit. A second multiplex PCR round built the libraries, followed by size selection and purification. Libraries were sequenced paired-end with 100 bp reads on an Illumina HiSeq2000. As for how the authors treated the data: SOAPnuke was used to process the raw data, throwing out any read that contained adapters or uncalled bases, had a mean Phred below 15, or lacked an exact constant-primer or identifier match. COPE v1.2.5 was used to merge the high-quality paired reads, and each unique nucleotide sequence was defined as a clonotype. Clonotypes were aligned to IMGT TRBV, TRBD and TRBJ reference segments using MiTCR v1.1. Analysis was restricted to V-J combinations with a frequency above 0.0001, which covered approximately 99% of repertoires. The TCS score was defined as F50 (clonal expansion) divided by E x V (chaos), with BLOSUM62-based TCRdist calculated between CDR3 peptides within each V-J. Welch's t-statistics and random forest reduced roughly 540 V-J features to 13, which were used in a naive Bayes classifier (R e1071). TCRdb reran the public reads through fastp at Q25 and MiXCR, keeping productive beta chains. Every distinct CDR3 protein forms one entry, paired with its most common genes and DNA. The authors' filters were not applied to this entry. The sample has 550,000 to 650,000 distinct CDR3 sequences on record, 14% of them singletons. The ten largest clones add up to around 5.4% of the sample.

Relative to germline, V is missing 2 bases and J is missing 5 bases, with 5 bases of the junction outside any gene match. From the cysteine up to the phenylalanine, the CDR3 has a length of 15 residues. Solely the CDR3 DNA is kept, with 45 bases framed from the first base. Per the germline V gene, MNHEY is the CDR1 and SVGEGT is the CDR2. This clonotype was seen only a few times. Its specific antigen is unknown. No base quality information exists; no much larger clone differs at one position. General study outcomes and caveats: Most expanded thyroid clonotypes (frequency above 0.001) were also detected in blood, suggesting blood repertoires may reflect thyroid immune responses. A model built on a 13 V-J signature distinguished ophthalmopathy from stable hyperthyroidism, reaching 87.88% sensitivity and around 82% specificity in cross-validation and 80%/75% in testing. In validation, progression to ophthalmopathy was predicted by the model with 70.59% sensitivity and under 85% specificity, a median of roughly 6.4 months before onset. Sample size was not statistically predetermined, and blinding of investigators to group allocation was not performed.

Hyperthyroidism patients were aged 18 to 65 years and newly diagnosed, with disease duration of less than 2 months. Exclusion was applied to patients with uncontrolled infections, other autoimmune diseases, pregnancy or lactation. Diagnoses were established on the basis of clinical symptoms, serum thyroxine and TRAb, thyroid ultrasound, and orbital computed tomography. Blood from progressor patients was drawn when they were first diagnosed with hyperthyroidism, before any ophthalmopathy symptoms appeared. Ficoll-Paque density gradient centrifugation was used to isolate PBMCs from around 10 ml of fresh peripheral blood. Progressor patients were initially diagnosed with Graves' hyperthyroidism and developed ophthalmopathy during follow-up. Total RNA was extracted with Trizol reagent, and quality was checked on an Agilent 2100 Bioanalyzer.

The specimen was blood. The chain joins TRBV6-2 or TRBV6-3 to TRBJ1-4, and 7 bases in between align with TRBD1. The receptor comes from a woman in her twenties or thirties with Graves' hyperthyroidism that later progressed to Graves' ophthalmopathy. The CDR3 protein sequence reads: CASSYGGTANEKLFF. The nucleotide sequence is TGTGCCAGCAGTTACGGGGGGACAGCGAATGAAAAACTGTTTTTT.